A single sample is the source of the 27 T cell receptor beta chains below, sequenced in a study of Ad26.COV2.S vaccination and SARS-CoV-2 variants. Treatment in this sample: 19 received Ad26.COV2.S at low or high dose, single or two shots; 5 received placebo; per-sample allocation not given. Sampling was done on day 63 after the first vaccine or placebo injection. Generated by immunoSEQ multiplex PCR, the TCRdb table keeps only in-frame clones and is missing some. The repertoire has some 250,000 clones, roughly 88% of them found once; the top ten carry around 10%. Here the sequenced sample was peripheral blood, taken in a trial of Ad26.COV2.S vaccine versus placebo. The source is a person aged 18-65 years who received the Ad26.COV2.S COVID-19 vaccine or a placebo.

The chain is built from TRBV5-6 and TRBJ1-4; 9 nucleotides agree with TRBD1. Trimming took 3 bases from V and 7 from J; bases not matched to a gene: 7. In germline, CDR1 is SGHDT, CDR2 YYEEEE. This CDR3 contains 15 residues. The CDR3 loop is CASSSTGQGGEKLFF. The CDR3 nucleotides are TGTGCCAGCAGCTCTACGGGACAGGGAGGTGAAAAACTGTTTTTT.

The gene calls are TRBV3-1 (or the pseudogene TRBV3-2) and TRBJ2-7; D is undetermined. The CDR3 extends over 12 amino acids. Trimming removed 5 bases from V and 5 bases from J, with 10 bases in between. The V gene's germline CDR1 is LGHDT and CDR2 YNNKEL (reference sequence). This chain's CDR3 is CASSVIADEQYF. As DNA, the CDR3 is TGTGCCAGCAGCGTAATCGCGGACGAGCAGTACTTC.

V gene TRBV7-2 combines with J gene TRBJ2-7, with D perhaps matching TRBD2 (5 bases). Germline CDR1 is SGHTA and CDR2 is FQGNSA. V lost 5 bases and J lost 4, with 15 bases in between. The CDR3 is made up of 14 amino acids. CDR3 sequence: CASSPYGLGYEQYF. The CDR3 DNA sequence: TGTGCCAGCAGCCCCTATGGACTCGGGTACGAGCAGTACTTC.

CDR3 amino acids: CASSLRGTSYGYTF. The CDR3 DNA is TGCGCCAGCAGCCTCCGGGGGACGTCCTATGGCTACACCTTC. The chain carries TRBV23-1 and TRBJ1-2; a weak D match, TRBD1 (5 bases). TRBV23-1 belongs to the ORF category, with a function that is uncertain. V was clipped by 6 bases and J by 4 bases, with 15 bases between them. This CDR3 spans 14 amino acids.

This chain connects TRBV6-5 to TRBJ1-5; tentatively, D is TRBD1 (6 bases). The CDR3 totals 15 residues. Trimming pared 5 bases from V and 4 bases from J, leaving 15 bases between. The V gene's germline CDR1 is MNHEY and CDR2 SVGAGI. The CDR3 sequence is CASSRDRDINQPQHF. In DNA, the CDR3 is TGTGCCAGCAGTCGAGACCGGGACATAAATCAGCCCCAGCATTTT.

The chain recombines TRBV13 with TRBJ1-4; D is undetermined. Germline-derived CDR1 and CDR2 are PRHDT and FYEKMQ (reference sequence). Trimming removed 4 bases from V and 4 bases from J, with 19 bases in between. The CDR3 extends over 17 amino acids. CDR3: CASSSATEGGFNEKLFF. As DNA, the CDR3 is TGTGCCAGCAGCTCCGCAACCGAAGGCGGCTTTAATGAAAAACTGTTTTTT.

This clone occurred once. The CDR3 DNA reads as TGTGCCAGCAGTGAATATGGGGGCTCTGGAAACACCATATATTTT. This codes for CASSEYGGSGNTIYF. The chain has TRBV2 and TRBJ1-3, with a weak D call TRBD1 (5 bases). The CDR3 has 15 amino acids. Deletions cut 2 bases from V and 0 bases from J, with 8 bases between. Germline values: CDR1 SNHLY, CDR2 FYNNEI.

The chain carries TRBV5-1 and TRBJ2-1; D is uncertain. Trimming took 0 bases from V and 0 from J, leaving 10 bases between them. From germline, CDR1 is SGHRS and CDR2 YFSETQ. This CDR3 is built from 16 residues. This CDR3 is CASSLGPPSSYNEQFF. The CDR3 coding sequence is TGCGCCAGCAGCTTGGGACCCCCAAGCTCCTACAATGAGCAGTTCTTC.

Comments on this clone: Mismatch with germline at one junction end may stem from a read error. J is TRBJ2-3 and V is TRBV7-7; D may be TRBD1 (6 bases). The germline V gene encodes CDR1 SSHAT and CDR2 FNYEAQ (reference sequence). The CDR3 has 14 residues. CDR3 loop: CASSLGGPTDTQYF. The CDR3 coding sequence is TGTGCTAGCAGCTTAGGGGGTCCCACAGATACGCAGTATTTT. The complete variable domain, with remaining parts taken from reference TRBV7-7 and TRBJ2-3, reads GAGVSQSPRYKVTKRGQDVTLRCDPISSHATLYWYQQALGQGPEFLTYFNYEAQPDKSGLPSDRFSAERPEGSISTLTIQRTEQRDSAMYRCASSLGGPTDTQYFGPGTRLTVL.

The chain couples TRBV11-3 to TRBJ2-3, with 10 bases that match TRBD2. The CDR3 is made up of 15 amino acids. V lost 5 bases to trimming and J lost 5 bases; unmatched junction nucleotides: 7. The germline gives CDR1 SGHNT, CDR2 YENEEA. CDR3 coding DNA: TGTGCCAGCAGCGGAGCGGGGGGGCCGAGAGATACGCAGTATTTT. Protein: CASSGAGGPRDTQYF.

The chain joins TRBV7-9 to TRBJ1-1; the D is unclear. The V gene lost 3 bases and the J gene lost 8 bases, with 7 bases spanning the gap. In germline, CDR1 is SEHNR, CDR2 FQNEAQ (reference sequence). This CDR3 spans 11 amino acids. The CDR3 nucleotides are TGTGCCAGCAGCTTTAGGTACGAAGCTTTCTTT. This gives the protein CASSFRYEAFF. Using reference TRBV7-9 and TRBJ1-1 for the parts outside the CDR3, the full variable domain is DTGVSQNPRHKITKRGQNVTFRCDPISEHNRLYWYRQTLGQGPEFLTYFQNEAQLEKSRLLSDRFSAERPKGSFSTLEIQRTEQGDSAMYLCASSFRYEAFFGQGTRLTVV.

The genes are TRBV2 and TRBJ2-5; 9 nucleotides align to TRBD2. Looked up from germline, CDR1 is SNHLY and CDR2 is FYNNEI. Trimming took 6 bases from V and 3 from J; bases not matched to a gene: 8. The CDR3 loop spans 15 amino acids. CDR3 residues: CASSPRTSEEETQYF. DNA of the CDR3: TGTGCCAGCAGCCCGAGGACTAGCGAGGAAGAGACCCAGTACTTC.

The CDR3, as DNA: TGTGCCAGCAGCAACAGGTACCAAGAGACCCAGTACTTC. It translates to CASSNRYQETQYF. The chain uses TRBV5-5 and TRBJ2-5, with TRBD1 as a possible D gene (5 bases). Deletions cut 4 bases from V and 0 bases from J, with 7 bases between. The CDR3 extends over 13 amino acids. Per the germline V gene, CDR1 is SGHKS and CDR2 is YYEKEE (reference sequence).

The chain recombines TRBV2 with TRBJ1-5; D unclear. Germline V gene sequence: CDR1 SNHLY, CDR2 FYNNEI. The ends were cut back, 1 base at V and 8 bases at J, with 6 bases in the middle. The CDR3 is made up of 12 amino acids. CDR3 sequence reads: CASSEDFEPQHF. The CDR3 region has the DNA TGTGCCAGCAGTGAAGACTTCGAGCCCCAGCATTTT.

The CDR3 DNA reads as TGTGCCAGCAGTGAAGCGGGCGGGGAGAGGCAGCCCCAGCATTTT. This translates into CASSEAGGERQPQHF. The chain links TRBV6-1 to TRBJ1-5; D uncertain. The CDR3 extends over 15 amino acids. Germline V gives CDR1 MNHNS, CDR2 SASEGT. Trimming took off 0 bases at V and 7 bases at J, with 13 bases between the two ends.

This chain joins TRBV27 and TRBJ1-1, with a possible D match to TRBD1 (6 bases). Germline-derived CDR1 and CDR2 are MNHEY and SMNVEV (reference sequence). This CDR3 comprises 16 residues. V was trimmed by 0 bases and J by 6 bases, leaving 17 bases between them. CDR3 protein: CASSLSKWGAKSEAFF. As DNA, the CDR3 is TGTGCCAGCAGTTTATCGAAGTGGGGGGCTAAGTCTGAAGCTTTCTTT.

This chain's CDR3 is CASSIALIPGTYEQYF. CDR3 DNA: TGTGCCAGTAGTATAGCCCTAATTCCCGGAACCTACGAGCAGTACTTC. V gene TRBV19 combines with J gene TRBJ2-7, with D unresolved. The V and J ends lost 1 base and 2 bases respectively, with 15 bases between them. The CDR3 sequence is 16 residues long. CDR1 LNHDA and CDR2 SQIVND come from the germline V gene (reference sequence).

This rearrangement joins TRBV6-5 to TRBJ2-3; D not resolved. Germline CDR1 reads MNHEY; CDR2 reads SVGAGI. With 5 bases removed from V and 6 bases from J, the gap between germline ends came to 18 bases. The CDR3 is made up of 15 amino acids. CDR3 nucleotides: TGTGCCAGCAGTAACCCTCTTGGAGCCCACGATACGCAGTATTTT. Encoded protein: CASSNPLGAHDTQYF.

The V call is TRBV7-3, the J call TRBJ1-6; D unresolved. Trimming cost V 5 bases and J 8 bases, with 10 bases left between them. The germline V gene has CDR1 SGHTA and CDR2 FQGTGA. The CDR3 totals 13 residues. The CDR3 nucleotides read TGTGCCAGCAGCCATGGCGGGGATTCACCCCTCCACTTT. This codes for CASSHGGDSPLHF.

The rearrangement uses TRBV7-9 and TRBJ2-1; the D gene is possibly TRBD2 (6 bases). Trimming removed 0 bases from V and 3 bases from J, with 15 bases in between. In germline, CDR1 is SEHNR, CDR2 FQNEAQ (reference sequence). This CDR3 is 17 amino acids long. The CDR3 region is CASSLALSGWGYNEQFF. CDR3 DNA sequence: TGTGCCAGCAGCTTAGCGCTAAGCGGGTGGGGCTACAATGAGCAGTTCTTC.

This chain links TRBV19 with TRBJ2-2; either TRBD1 or TRBD2 may supply D (5 bases each). Germline V lookup: CDR1 LNHDA, CDR2 SQIVND (reference sequence). V was clipped by 6 bases and J by 6 bases, with 11 bases between them. The CDR3 spans 13 residues. DNA for the CDR3: TGTGCCAGTAGGGGACCAGGTTCCGGGGAGCTGTTTTTT. This encodes CASRGPGSGELFF.

CDR3 in DNA: TGTGCCAGCAGTAGGCTAGCGGGGGGGCATCCTTACGAGCAGTACTTC. Translating gives CASSRLAGGHPYEQYF. The chain has TRBV7-8 and TRBJ2-7; 12 nucleotides line up with TRBD2. This CDR3 has 16 residues. After removal of 6 bases from V and 4 bases from J, the junction contained 10 bases not matched to a gene. CDR1 is SGHVS, CDR2 FQNEAQ, per germline.

The chain employs TRBV5-6 and TRBJ2-1; TRBD2 matches 8 bases. V lost 0 bases and J lost 2; bases outside the gene matches: 4. CDR1 and CDR2 (germline): SGHDT, YYEEEE. The CDR3 has 16 amino acids. The chain's CDR3 is CASSLGREGTYNEQFF. The CDR3 nucleotides read TGTGCCAGCAGCTTGGGTCGGGAGGGCACCTACAATGAGCAGTTCTTC.

This chain connects TRBV27 to TRBJ2-3, with 8 bases identical to TRBD2. V lost 5 bases and J lost 1; bases outside the gene matches: 5. Germline V gene data show CDR1 as MNHEY and CDR2 as SMNVEV (reference sequence). The CDR3 is made up of 15 amino acids. The CDR3 reads CASSRLARGTDTQYF. The CDR3, as DNA: TGTGCCAGCAGTAGACTAGCGAGAGGCACAGATACGCAGTATTTT.

The gene calls are TRBV6-5 and TRBJ2-7, with a weak D call TRBD2 (5 bases). In germline, CDR1 is MNHEY, CDR2 SVGAGI. V lost 0 bases, J lost 0 bases, and 9 bases lay in between. CDR3 size: 15 residues. CDR3 in amino acids: CASSYSRRSSYEQYF. CDR3 coding DNA: TGTGCCAGCAGTTACTCGAGGAGGAGCTCCTACGAGCAGTACTTC.

The chain joins TRBV12-3 or TRBV12-4 to TRBJ2-7; TRBD1 matches at 7 bases. V trimming: 6 bases; J trimming: 6 bases; junction bases outside the gene matches: 5. This CDR3 has 12 residues. The CDR3 DNA reads as TGTGCCAGCAGACAACAGGGGCGCGAGCAGTACTTC. It codes for CASRQQGREQYF.

This sequence joins TRBV4-1 and TRBJ2-7; D is unclear. Trimming took 0 bases from V and 0 from J, leaving 3 bases between them. The V gene's germline CDR1 is MGHRA and CDR2 YSYEKL. The CDR3 is 13 amino acids. The CDR3 loop is CASSQEFSYEQYF. In nucleotides, the CDR3 is TGCGCCAGCAGCCAAGAGTTCTCCTACGAGCAGTACTTC.